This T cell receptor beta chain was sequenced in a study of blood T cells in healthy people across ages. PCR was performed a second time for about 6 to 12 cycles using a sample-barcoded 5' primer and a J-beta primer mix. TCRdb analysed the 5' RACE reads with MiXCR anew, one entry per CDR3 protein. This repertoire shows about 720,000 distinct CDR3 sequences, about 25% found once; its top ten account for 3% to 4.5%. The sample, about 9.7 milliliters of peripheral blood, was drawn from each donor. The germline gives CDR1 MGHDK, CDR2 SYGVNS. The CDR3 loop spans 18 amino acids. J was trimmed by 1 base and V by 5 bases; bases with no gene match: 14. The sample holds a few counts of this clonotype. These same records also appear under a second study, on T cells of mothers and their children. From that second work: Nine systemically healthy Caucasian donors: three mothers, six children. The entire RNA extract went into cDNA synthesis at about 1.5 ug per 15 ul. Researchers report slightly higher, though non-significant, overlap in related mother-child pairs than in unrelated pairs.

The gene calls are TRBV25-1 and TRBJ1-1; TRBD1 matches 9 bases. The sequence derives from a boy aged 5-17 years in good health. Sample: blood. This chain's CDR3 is CASSSLQGAPIPNTEAFF. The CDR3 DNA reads TGTGCCAGCAGTTCCTTACAGGGGGCACCTATACCGAACACTGAAGCTTTCTTT.